This TCR beta chain was observed in a study of blood T cell repertoires in COVID-19 (dated by TCRdb to about 2020). Regarding the research as a whole: Collaborator samples came from the United States, Italy and Spain and covered acute and convalescent phases of COVID-19. A freely available public database, intended as a resource for researchers studying the immune response to SARS-CoV-2, is where the repertoires were released. The sample metadata nearly always contained a de-identified subject ID, COVID-19 status, age in years and sex. Where available, HLA class I and class II types were obtained from metadata supplied by the sample provider rather than from assay-based typing. The samples were drawn from two sources: the first 160 participants of the ongoing ImmuneRACE study, and 1,000 to 1,500 subjects contributed by 6 global collaborators. The material from the prospective study consisted of cDNA or gDNA derived from T cells, B-cell-depleted T cells, or PBMCs. Deeply sampled blood TCRbeta repertoires from subjects exposed to, actively infected with, or recovered from COVID-19 were included in the dataset. Overall results and qualifications from the work: The quantity of clinical and demographic metadata differed by source and by participant and was supplied without curation.

Each collaborating institution followed its own protocols to collect whole blood in K2EDTA tubes. For TCRbeta analysis, collaborator samples were shipped as frozen whole blood, as isolated PBMCs, or as DNA extracted from either sample type. The immunoSEQ Assay, a bias-controlled multiplex PCR, was used to amplify TCRbeta CDR3 regions from genomic DNA. The original methods were these. Nucleated cell counts per sample were estimated from amplification of reference gene primers within the assay. Sequence reads were collapsed and filtered to measure the absolute abundance of every unique TCRbeta CDR3 rearrangement. For each sample, productive Simpson clonality was calculated by taking the square root of Simpson's diversity index across productive rearrangements. TCRdb stores this immuneACCESS table with in-frame sequences only. Part of the clones is absent; in the studies checked, under half of the shortfall reflects unresolved V genes, and no reason is known for the rest. V, J and clone size reflect that table, while D and trimming were determined from the DNA. The sample includes about 170,000 clones, with about 80% observed a single time. Roughly 1.9% of the sample comes from the top ten.

About this clone itself: It has no known antigen specificity. No per-base quality is available; no much larger clone lies one base away.

V is reduced by 4 bases and J by 7 bases, leaving a spacing of 13 bases between them. CDR1 and CDR2 are drawn from the germline V gene: LGHNA, YSLEER. From its cysteine to its phenylalanine, the CDR3 spans 13 amino acids. Just CDR3 DNA is preserved here, 39 bases in frame from base 1. Recombination connected TRBV4-3 to TRBJ1-2, and TRBD1 may be the D gene, going by 5 matching bases. This TCR derives from a woman aged 80 or over with acute or convalescent COVID-19. Material for sequencing was peripheral blood. The sequenced DNA: TGCGCCAGCAGCCCAGATAGGGGCCGTGGCTACACCTTC. Translated, this gives CASSPDRGRGYTF.